In this sample, the clone carrying this T cell receptor (beta chain) is large. This sample stems from a study of circulating CD8 cells and anti-PD-1 response in melanoma. Sorting of live CD3+CD8+TCRalphabeta+ cells by PD-1 and/or TIGIT gave four subsets. CDR3 size: 14 residues. Looked up from germline, CDR1 is MNHEY and CDR2 is SVGEGT. V shed 4 bases and J shed 0 bases, with 10 bases lying between them. TCR libraries were prepared from around 14 ng of total RNA with the QIAseq Immune Repertoire TCR panel. TCRdb analysed the reads with MiXCR anew, one entry per CDR3 protein. Here the sample spans fewer than 300 distinct CDR3 sequences, roughly 9.6% being singletons.

V gene TRBV6-2 or TRBV6-3 combines with J gene TRBJ2-7; either TRBD1 or TRBD2 may supply D (6 bases each). Sample: CD8+ T cells from PBMCs, taken at baseline or after one month of anti-PD-1 therapy (not recorded which). This TCR was recovered from a human donor with melanoma. CDR3 nucleotides: TGTGCCAGCAGTTTAGCGGACAGCTCCTACGAGCAGTACTTC. It encodes CASSLADSSYEQYF.